This entry describes one TCR beta chain. This sample stems from a study of blood T cell repertoires in COVID-19. As for the study in general: PBMCs, B-cell-depleted T cells, or T cells provided the cDNA or gDNA that made up the material.

V lost 2 bases, J lost 6 bases, and 12 bases stayed unmatched. Germline V lookup: CDR1 MNHEY, CDR2 SMNVEV (reference sequence). The CDR3 covers 18 residues. Per the original data handling: It was from reference gene primer amplification that nucleated cell counts were estimated. This table comes from immunoSEQ multiplex PCR, and its TCRdb copy is limited to in-frame clones, with some not included. The DNA gave D and trimming, while V, J and clone size come from that table. The data contain over 120,000 clones, about 80% of them seen just once; the ten biggest clones take up 3% to 4.5%. This TCR was recovered from a man in his sixties or seventies who had recovered from COVID-19. Sample: peripheral blood. The genes are TRBV27 and TRBJ2-2; 10 nucleotides line up with TRBD2. CDR3 bases: TGTGCCAGCAGTTTAGGATGGTCGGAGCGGGAGGGCGCCGGGGAGCTGTTTTTT. Its translation is CASSLGWSEREGAGELFF.